The 5 T cell receptor beta chains listed next were all sequenced from one sample in a study of T cell changes during pregnancy in multiple sclerosis. Assay used: immunoSEQ multiplex PCR; TCRdb lists only in-frame clones, some missing. The sample records 100,000 or so clones, about 94% being singletons. The sequencing used peripheral blood, collected in the third trimester of pregnancy. The receptors were gathered from a female donor with multiple sclerosis, enrolled in a pregnancy study.

This rearrangement joins TRBV7-8 to TRBJ1-1; 7 positions agree with TRBD1. CDR3 size: 14 residues. Germline V lookup: CDR1 SGHVS, CDR2 FQNEAQ. V shed 5 bases, J shed 1 base, and the junction held 4 bases outside the gene matches. CDR3 residues: CASSRGTANTEAFF. Written as DNA, the CDR3 is TGTGCCAGCAGCCGTGGGACAGCGAACACTGAAGCTTTCTTT.

In DNA, the CDR3 is TGTGCCAGTATCAACCCCACCCGGACTAGCGGGAGAAATGAGCAGTTCTTC. It codes for CASINPTRTSGRNEQFF. This rearrangement joins TRBV19 to TRBJ2-1; 13 nucleotides agree with TRBD2. The CDR3 has 17 residues. The V gene end was trimmed by 7 bases and the J gene end by 7 bases; junction bases not matched to a gene: 13. Germline-derived CDR1 and CDR2 are LNHDA and SQIVND (reference sequence).

This CDR3 reads CASSLQTSGRLADTQYF. The CDR3 bases are TGTGCCAGCAGCTTGCAAACTAGCGGGAGGTTGGCAGATACGCAGTATTTT. This chain links TRBV5-6 with TRBJ2-3; 12 positions match TRBD2. With V trimmed by 1 base and J by 4 bases, 7 bases remained unmatched. Germline V gene sequence: CDR1 SGHDT, CDR2 YYEEEE. This CDR3 has 17 amino acids.

CDR3 region: CASRPQGPRYEQYF. As DNA, the CDR3 is TGTGCCAGCAGGCCACAGGGCCCACGCTACGAGCAGTACTTC. J is TRBJ2-7 and V is TRBV6-1; maybe TRBD1 (6 bases). V shed 6 bases and J shed 3 bases, with 15 bases lying between them. The CDR3 runs 14 residues. CDR1 is MNHNS and CDR2 is SASEGT in the germline V gene.

This sequence joins TRBV7-6 and TRBJ2-5, with D maybe TRBD2 (6 bases). CDR3 length: 15 residues. V was pared by 4 bases and J by 5 bases, with 17 bases between. The germline CDR1 and CDR2 sequences are SGHVS and FNYEAQ. CDR3 region: CASSSAGTAGETQYF. The CDR3 bases are TGTGCCAGCAGCTCCGCCGGGACTGCCGGGGAGACCCAGTACTTC.